Shown below are 3 T cell receptor beta chains from a single sample sequenced in a study of follicular helper T cells after annual influenza vaccination. The time point here: 2015-2016 season, 7 days after influenza vaccination. Assay used: immunoSEQ multiplex PCR; TCRdb lists only in-frame clones, some missing. The sample comprises about 6,800 clones, 82% of which are singletons, and about 1.4% rests with the top ten. The specimen comprised CXCR5- memory CD4+ T cells sorted from blood, sampled 7 days after influenza vaccination. Receptors were obtained from an adult who received the influenza vaccine.

V is TRBV5-1 and J is TRBJ2-3; 7 bases align to TRBD1. V shed 1 base, J shed 0 bases, and the junction held 2 bases outside the gene matches. From germline, CDR1 is SGHRS and CDR2 YFSETQ. The CDR3 consists of 15 residues. In DNA, the CDR3 is TGCGCCAGCAGCTTGACAGGGGATAGCACAGATACGCAGTATTTT. This gives the protein CASSLTGDSTDTQYF.

The rearrangement joins TRBV7-2 to TRBJ2-1; a possible D gene is TRBD1 (6 bases). The V end was cut by 0 bases, the J end by 5 bases, with 14 bases between. The CDR3 loop spans 16 amino acids. Looked up from germline, CDR1 is SGHTA and CDR2 is FQGNSA. The CDR3 reads CASSLAEPRGNNEQFF. CDR3 nucleotide sequence: TGTGCCAGCAGCTTAGCCGAGCCAAGGGGGAACAATGAGCAGTTCTTC.

The V call is TRBV6-5, the J call TRBJ1-4; perhaps TRBD1 as D (5 bases). Trimming removed 0 bases at V and 11 bases at J, with 13 bases between. Germline V gene lookup returns CDR1 MNHEY and CDR2 SVGAGI. The CDR3 sequence is 14 residues long. The CDR3 is CASSYSFTGDKLFF. The CDR3 DNA reads TGTGCCAGCAGTTACTCTTTTACCGGGGACAAACTGTTTTTT.